Listed below are T cell receptor beta chains from one sample, sequenced in a study of T cells in Graves' hyperthyroidism and ophthalmopathy. Using its own MiXCR run on the multiplex PCR reads, TCRdb lists one record per CDR3 protein. The sample holds about 180,000 distinct CDR3 sequences, over 15% seen once. Sequencing used blood. Every receptor here comes from a woman between 50 and 59 years old with Graves' hyperthyroidism. The CDR3 runs from the conserved cysteine through the conserved F or W. A D gene is named only where the DNA matches it firmly. Clone sizes are given selectively: once, few, many, or a class where the clone is expanded.

clone_size	j_call	v_call	d_call	cdr3_nt	cdr3_aa
once	TRBJ1-5	TRBV14	NA	TGTGCCAGCAGCCCCCCCCCCTCTTCTCCCCAGCATTTT	CASSPPPSSPQHF
many	TRBJ1-5	TRBV19	NA	TGTGCCACCCACAGGGAACATAGCAATCAGCCCCAGCATTTT	CATHREHSNQPQHF
NA	TRBJ1-5	TRBV4-1	NA	TGCGCCAGCAGCCAAGAATCTGGGCTACGGCAGCCCCAGCATTTT	CASSQESGLRQPQHF
many	TRBJ1-2	TRBV6-1	NA	TGTGCCAGCCAGAGGGACTATGGCTACACCTTC	CASQRDYGYTF
many	TRBJ2-2	TRBV3-1	NA	TGTGCCAGCAGAACTAACTATGGGGCCGGGGAGCTGTTTTTT	CASRTNYGAGELFF
many	TRBJ1-5	TRBV6-2/TRBV6-3	NA	TGTGCCAGCAGTTATGTTGGCAGGGGCAATCAGCCCCAGCATTTT	CASSYVGRGNQPQHF
NA	TRBJ1-1	TRBV7-9	NA	TGTGCCAGCAGTCAACAGATTAACACTGAAGCTTTCTTT	CASSQQINTEAFF
many	TRBJ1-3	TRBV7-9	NA	TGTGCCAGCAGTTCAGGAGGATACTCTGGAAACACCATATATTTT	CASSSGGYSGNTIYF
many	TRBJ2-5	TRBV27	NA	TGTGCCAGCGGGACAACAGAGACCCAGTACTTC	CASGTTETQYF
many	TRBJ1-5	TRBV2	NA	TGTGCCAGCAGTGAGTACACCCGCAATCAGCCCCAGCATTTT	CASSEYTRNQPQHF
many	TRBJ1-5	TRBV20-1	NA	TGCAGTGTTTCGACGGGCAATCAGCCCCAGCATTTT	CSVSTGNQPQHF
once	TRBJ2-3	TRBV12-3/TRBV12-4	NA	TGTGCCAGCAGTTTCGGGAGATTGAGGGAGATGGTAGATACGCAGTATTTT	CASSFGRLREMVDTQYF
many	TRBJ1-4	TRBV4-2	NA	TGTGCCAGCAGCCAAGATTGGGCAGGGAAAAAACTGTTTTTT	CASSQDWAGKKLFF
many	TRBJ2-7	TRBV11-1	NA	TGTGCCAGCAGCTTAACAGCGCTTACCTACGAGCAGTACTTC	CASSLTALTYEQYF
NA	TRBJ2-7	TRBV14	NA	TGTGCCAGCAGCCCAACCCTGGCGGGGGCTAACTACGAGCAGTACTTC	CASSPTLAGANYEQYF
NA	TRBJ1-1	TRBV20-1	NA	TGCAGTCCATCGCCCCGACAGCTGAACACTGAAGCTTTCTTT	CSPSPRQLNTEAFF
many	TRBJ2-1	TRBV5-1	NA	TGCGCCAGCCAGAGGGAGAGGGTGGCCTATAATGAGCAGTTCTTC	CASQRERVAYNEQFF
NA	TRBJ1-5	TRBV4-1	TRBD1	TGCGCCAGCAGCCAACCGGGACAGAATAATCGGGCCCAGCATTTT	CASSQPGQNNRAQHF
many	TRBJ1-1	TRBV5-1	NA	TGCGCCAGCAGCTCCTTACAAGGGGTTGCAACTTTCTTT	CASSSLQGVATFF
many	TRBJ1-1	TRBV7-3	NA	TGTGCCAGCAGCGCCGGACAGAGTCACACTGAAGCTTTCTTT	CASSAGQSHTEAFF